The clone carrying this TCR beta chain was seen a few times. TCRdb re-analysed the 5' RACE reads in MiXCR, keeping a single row per CDR3 protein. Of about 360,000 distinct CDR3 sequences listed, roughly 14% are singletons. This record belongs to a study of CD8 T cells in ankylosing spondylitis. CDR3 length: 16 amino acids. V was pared by 7 bases and J by 0 bases, with 16 bases between. The sequence derives from a male donor with ankylosing spondylitis or in good health (not recorded which). The source material was blood, either unsorted or a sorted T cell fraction (not recorded which). The chain is built from TRBV12-3 or TRBV12-4 and TRBJ2-1; D call uncertain. The CDR3 coding sequence is TGTGCCAGCACCATCCGGGCCCCGAGCTCCTACAATGAGCAGTTCTTC. It specifies CASTIRAPSSYNEQFF.